Following are 12 T cell receptor beta chains from one sample sequenced in a study of T cell changes during pregnancy in multiple sclerosis. Assay: immunoSEQ multiplex PCR; the TCRdb copy retains only in-frame clones and omits some. The table records some 29,000 clones, about 88% of them present only once. The sequencing here drew on CD8+ T cells from peripheral blood mononuclear cells, taken after pregnancy. The receptors were gathered from a female donor with multiple sclerosis, enrolled in a pregnancy study.

V gene TRBV5-1 combines with J gene TRBJ2-3; 8 positions match TRBD2. The germline CDR1 and CDR2 sequences are SGHRS and YFSETQ. Trimming at V came to 1 base and at J to 6 bases, leaving 7 bases not matched to a gene. This CDR3 is built from 15 residues. The CDR3 loop is CASSLWRGRSDTQYF. CDR3 coding DNA: TGCGCCAGCAGCTTGTGGCGCGGGAGGTCCGATACGCAGTATTTT.

The gene calls are TRBV5-6 and TRBJ2-5, with 8 positions matching TRBD2. The CDR3 spans 15 residues. Per germline, CDR1 SGHDT and CDR2 YYEEEE. The ends lost 4 bases at V and 5 bases at J; junction bases unmatched: 10. In DNA form, the CDR3 reads TGTGCCAGCAGCCCCGTGGGACTAGTTAGGGAGACCCAGTACTTC. Translating gives CASSPVGLVRETQYF.

The chain uses TRBV5-6 and TRBJ2-7; 8 bases align to TRBD1. The CDR3 is made up of 13 amino acids. The trim removed 2 bases at V and 3 bases at J, leaving 1 base unmatched. Germline V gene sequence: CDR1 SGHDT, CDR2 YYEEEE. As DNA, the CDR3 is TGTGCCAGCAGCTTCACAGGGGGCTACGAGCAGTACTTC. Residues: CASSFTGGYEQYF.

The sample holds one count of this clone. CDR3 loop: CASSSRLLSSYNEQFF. CDR3 DNA: TGTGCCAGCAGCTCTCGACTACTGAGCTCCTACAATGAGCAGTTCTTC. The chain has TRBV7-9 and TRBJ2-1; weak D call: TRBD2 (5 bases). CDR3 length: 16 residues. V gave up 4 bases and J gave up 0 bases, with 13 bases separating them. Germline loops: CDR1 SEHNR, CDR2 FQNEAQ (reference sequence).

The gene calls are TRBV15 and TRBJ2-4; TRBD2 aligns across 9 bases. V lost 0 bases, J lost 2 bases, and 5 bases stayed unmatched. Looked up from germline, CDR1 is LNHNV and CDR2 is YYDKDF (reference sequence). The CDR3 spans 17 residues. CDR3 coding DNA: TGTGCCACCAGCAGAGATCTTAGCGGGAGTCCCAAAAACATTCAGTACTTC. Translated: CATSRDLSGSPKNIQYF.

A note on this clone: The junction departs from germline at one end; a sequencing error may be responsible. The gene calls are TRBV7-7 and TRBJ2-3, with 7 bases that match TRBD1. CDR1 and CDR2 (germline): SSHAT, FNYEAQ (reference sequence). The CDR3 runs to 16 residues. The CDR3 loop reads CASSKGTAPSTDTQYF. CDR3 nucleotides: TGTGCTAGCAGTAAAGGGACAGCCCCTAGCACAGATACGCAGTATTTT. The whole variable domain, remainder taken from reference TRBV7-7 and TRBJ2-3, is GAGVSQSPRYKVTKRGQDVTLRCDPISSHATLYWYQQALGQGPEFLTYFNYEAQPDKSGLPSDRFSAERPEGSISTLTIQRTEQRDSAMYRCASSKGTAPSTDTQYFGPGTRLTVL.

The CDR3 reads CASRNTGGSYNEQFF. The DNA for the CDR3 is TGCGCCAGCAGAAATACGGGGGGTTCCTACAATGAGCAGTTCTTC. The chain employs TRBV10-2 and TRBJ2-1, with 7 bases aligning to TRBD2. Germline V CDR1 and CDR2: WSHSY, SAAADI. The trim removed 6 bases at V and 1 base at J, leaving 6 bases unmatched. The CDR3 contains 15 residues.

The chain recombines TRBV25-1 with TRBJ1-3, with D unclear. Trimming shortened V by 4 bases and J by 0 bases, and 16 bases separated the two germline ends. This CDR3 has 17 amino acids. The germline CDR1 and CDR2 sequences are MGHDK and SYGVNS. The CDR3 here is CASSGSGFRISGNTIYF. DNA for the CDR3: TGTGCCAGCAGTGGATCGGGGTTTCGGATCTCTGGAAACACCATATATTTT.

The chain couples TRBV5-4 to TRBJ2-3; tentative D call: TRBD1 (5 bases). Germline CDR1 and CDR2: SGHNT and YYREEE (reference sequence). The CDR3 runs 15 residues. V lost 4 bases to trimming and J lost 6 bases, with 18 bases between them. CDR3 region: CASSGNPGIRDTQYF. As DNA, the CDR3 is TGTGCCAGCAGCGGGAACCCAGGGATCAGGGATACGCAGTATTTT.

The sample holds one count of this clone. This chain uses TRBV19 with TRBJ2-1; 7 nucleotides line up with TRBD2. V dropped 3 bases and J dropped 6; count of bases not matched to a gene: 5. The CDR3 has 14 residues. Germline V CDR1 and CDR2: LNHDA, SQIVND (reference sequence). The CDR3 loop is CASSISGLTNEQFF. DNA for the CDR3: TGTGCCAGTAGTATTTCGGGACTAACCAATGAGCAGTTCTTC.

The table lists this clone with a few counts. V and J are TRBV6-1 and TRBJ2-6, with TRBD2 identical over 7 bases. The CDR3 extends over 16 amino acids. Germline loops: CDR1 MNHNS, CDR2 SASEGT. The ends lost 2 bases at V and 4 bases at J; junction bases unmatched: 5. This chain's CDR3 is CASSEWGGDGANVLTF. CDR3 DNA: TGTGCCAGCAGTGAATGGGGGGGGGACGGGGCCAACGTCCTGACTTTC.

J is TRBJ2-7 and V is TRBV28; TRBD1 matches at 8 bases. V trimming: 5 bases; J trimming: 1 base; junction bases outside the gene matches: 4. This CDR3 region has 14 residues. Germline values: CDR1 MDHEN, CDR2 SYDVKM. The CDR3 bases are TGTGCCAGCAGTGACCGGACAGGGTCCTACGAGCAGTACTTC. It codes for CASSDRTGSYEQYF.